This T cell receptor (beta chain) was retrieved from a study of T cells after yellow fever vaccination. Study-level background: SMART-Seq v4 Ultra Low Input prepared libraries from low-cell fractions. Study-level results: Peak timing came faster in the weaker secondary response, day 5 versus 15. Contaminating bulk clonotypes could be abundant in FACS-sorted repertoires.

Germline V gene data show CDR1 as MDHEN and CDR2 as SYDVKM. The ends lost 3 bases at V and 1 base at J; junction bases unmatched: 9. CDR3 size: 17 residues. Regarding this clonotype: What it binds is not known.

TCR cDNA, made by 5'RACE template switching, carried an added universal primer site and UMIs. TCRdb re-called the 5' RACE reads with MiXCR, one entry per CDR3 protein. The data show 180,000 or so distinct CDR3 sequences, 11% seen once. The sequence derives from a man between 18 and 35 years old who received the YFV17D yellow fever vaccine. Sequencing used CD8+ T cells sorted from PBMCs, obtained 15 days after the yellow fever booster vaccination. The chain carries TRBV28 and TRBJ2-4, with TRBD1 matching 7 bases. CDR3 amino acids: CASSLLYRGRAKNIQYF. The CDR3 DNA is TGTGCCAGCAGTTTGCTTTACAGGGGTAGGGCCAAAAACATTCAGTACTTC.